The present entry profiles one T cell receptor (beta chain) with its context. Its antigen is not identified. The template used for profiling TCR beta VDJ and CDR3 was genomic DNA. TCRdb passed the reads through MiXCR, listing each CDR3 protein once. Of around 130,000 distinct CDR3 sequences in the sample, under 65% were seen once. These data originate in a study of CD8+CD57+ T cells in acquired aplastic anemia. In the study overall: DNA per sorted CD4+ or CD8+ sample ranged about 0.2 to 30 ug, averaging approximately 3.3 ug.

Whole-study findings and limits: Around 27 CD8+ CDR3 sequences occurred in both the patients and the controls.

V shed 3 bases and J shed 5 bases, with 14 bases lying between them. Per the germline V gene, CDR1 is SQVTM and CDR2 is ANQGSEA. CDR3 length equals 13 residues. Previously, flow cytometry had revealed CD8+CD57+ cell expansion in the patients chosen for sequencing. J is TRBJ2-7 and V is TRBV29-1; tentative D call: TRBD1 (8 bases). The sequence was obtained from a human donor with aplastic anemia. Sequenced sample: sorted CD4+, CD8+, or CD8+CD57+ T cells (not recorded which) from PBMCs. The CDR3 coding sequence is TGCAGCGTTGAGGGACAGGCGGGAGACGAGCAGTACTTC. Translation gives CSVEGQAGDEQYF.